This TCR beta chain was recorded in a study of beta chain features in type 1 diabetes. Broader study findings: Over-representation of high TCR-expressing cells was a possible consequence of cDNA sequencing. There was a moderate but significant shortening of TCRB CDR3s in all four CD4+ subsets of Type 1 diabetes patients.

A few counts support this clone. The target antigen is unknown. Germline lookup yields CDR1 SEHNR and CDR2 FQNEAQ (reference sequence). V lost 3 bases and J 2 bases, leaving 10 bases between the germline ends. The CDR3 covers 14 residues. Expressed TCRB transcripts were sequenced, since all the RNA that had been isolated was reverse transcribed. This table comes from immunoSEQ multiplex PCR, and its TCRdb copy is limited to in-frame clones, with some not included. The repertoire includes 250,000 or so clones, just over 20% of them detected once, and 0.028% sits in the top ten. This chain uses TRBV7-9 with TRBJ1-2; no firm D call. This receptor was taken from a woman aged 40 to 50 with type 1 diabetes. Sequencing input: naive CD4+ T cells from blood. The DNA for the CDR3 is TGTGCCAGCAGCTTGATGGAGGTGAACTATGGCTACACCTTC. Protein sequence: CASSLMEVNYGYTF. Full variable domain (outside the CDR3, taken from reference TRBV7-9 and TRBJ1-2): DTGVSQNPRHKITKRGQNVTFRCDPISEHNRLYWYRQTLGQGPEFLTYFQNEAQLEKSRLLSDRFSAERPKGSFSTLEIQRTEQGDSAMYLCASSLMEVNYGYTFGSGTRLTVV.